These T cell receptor beta chains were read from a single sample in a study of technical replicates of blood from several donors. Sequenced by immunoSEQ multiplex PCR; TCRdb stores in-frame clones only, minus some. Altogether about 76,000 clones are present, approximately 96% being singletons, with the ten largest covering roughly 0.19%. Sequenced material: T cells isolated from PBMCs. These receptors came from a human donor in good health. The CDR3 runs from the conserved cysteine through the conserved F or W. A D gene is named only where the DNA matches it firmly. Size is omitted from some rows. Given values are once, few, many or a class for expanded clones.

D gene	V gene	J gene	clone size	CDR3 protein	CDR3 DNA
.	TRBV6-5	TRBJ2-2	.	CASSLEAVRTGELFF	TGTGCCAGCAGCCTAGAGGCCGTTCGGACCGGGGAGCTGTTTTTT
.	TRBV15	TRBJ2-5	.	CATSGKRGLQETQYF	TGTGCCACCAGCGGGAAAAGAGGACTCCAAGAGACCCAGTACTTC
TRBD1	TRBV28	TRBJ1-2	.	CASNFPTGANYGYTF	TGTGCCAGCAACTTCCCGACAGGGGCTAACTATGGCTACACCTTC
TRBD2	TRBV28	TRBJ2-7	.	CASSFHTAAGGRKSYEQYF	TGTGCCAGCAGTTTCCACACGGCAGCGGGAGGGAGGAAATCCTACGAGCAGTACTTC
.	TRBV29-1	TRBJ2-1	.	CSVEESRLYNEQFF	TGCAGCGTTGAAGAAAGTAGACTATACAATGAGCAGTTCTTC
TRBD2	TRBV6-1	TRBJ2-1	few	CASTKLAGVNEQFF	TGTGCCAGCACAAAACTAGCGGGGGTCAATGAGCAGTTCTTC
.	TRBV6-5	TRBJ2-5	.	CATVTAETQYF	TGTGCCACCGTAACTGCGGAGACCCAGTACTTC
.	TRBV28	TRBJ1-2	.	CASREGIGDYGYTF	TGTGCCAGCAGGGAAGGGATAGGGGACTATGGCTACACCTTC
TRBD1	TRBV30	TRBJ1-5	.	CAWSTGLGTGNQPQHF	TGTGCCTGGAGTACTGGCTTAGGGACAGGGAATCAGCCCCAGCATTTT
TRBD2	TRBV5-1	TRBJ2-1	.	CASSLGGLAEYNEQFF	TGCGCCAGCAGCTTGGGGGGACTAGCGGAATACAATGAGCAGTTCTTC
.	TRBV2	TRBJ2-7	.	CASSEDTEQYF	TGTGCCAGCAGTGAGGACACCGAGCAGTACTTC
.	TRBV11-3	TRBJ1-1	.	CASSPGQNTEAFF	TGTGCCAGCAGCCCCGGACAGAACACTGAAGCTTTCTTT
.	TRBV5-4	TRBJ2-1	.	CASSLVKGNWNNEQFF	TGTGCCAGCAGCTTGGTAAAGGGGAATTGGAACAATGAGCAGTTCTTC
TRBD1	TRBV5-1	TRBJ1-4	.	CASSTTGPNEKLFF	TGCGCCAGCAGCACGACAGGGCCAAATGAAAAACTGTTTTTT
TRBD1	TRBV10-1	TRBJ1-6	.	CASRMDRDNSPLHF	TGCGCCAGCAGGATGGACAGGGATAATTCACCCCTCCACTTT
TRBD1	TRBV7-3	TRBJ1-2	.	CASSLGTDYGYTF	TGTGCCAGCAGCTTAGGGACAGACTATGGCTACACCTTC
TRBD2	TRBV12-5	TRBJ2-3	.	CASGLVLGGYREGDTDTQYF	TGTGCTAGTGGTTTGGTACTGGGGGGTTATCGGGAGGGAGACACAGATACGCAGTATTTT
.	TRBV4-1	TRBJ1-6	.	CASSQEKDTTSSYNSPLHF	TGCGCCAGCAGCCAAGAAAAGGACACAACAAGCTCCTATAATTCACCCCTCCACTTT
.	TRBV5-6	TRBJ2-2	.	CASSLVGGTGELFF	TGTGCCAGCAGCTTGGTGGGGGGCACCGGGGAGCTGTTTTTT
.	TRBV4-2	TRBJ1-1	.	CASSQKGDDTEAFF	TGTGCCAGCAGCCAAAAGGGGGACGACACTGAAGCTTTCTTT
TRBD1	TRBV6-1	TRBJ2-2	.	CASSEPGTGVTGELFF	TGTGCCAGCAGTGAACCCGGGACAGGGGTCACCGGGGAGCTGTTTTTT
TRBD1	TRBV2	TRBJ1-1	.	CASSYHPDRANTEAFF	TGTGCCAGCTCTTACCACCCGGACAGGGCGAACACTGAAGCTTTCTTT
.	TRBV7-9	TRBJ2-2	.	CASRVQINTGELFF	TGTGCCAGCAGGGTACAGATCAACACCGGGGAGCTGTTTTTT
TRBD1	TRBV2	TRBJ1-5	.	CASTETGGYSNQPQHF	TGTGCCAGCACCGAGACAGGGGGCTATAGCAATCAGCCCCAGCATTTT
TRBD1	TRBV19	TRBJ1-5	.	CASTPSTGGFQPQHF	TGTGCCAGTACCCCTTCGACAGGGGGCTTCCAGCCCCAGCATTTT
.	TRBV6-6	TRBJ1-1	.	CASSYSPGATEAFF	TGTGCCAGCAGTTACAGTCCGGGTGCCACTGAAGCTTTCTTT
TRBD1	TRBV7-9	TRBJ1-2	.	CASSLDRQGNGYTF	TGTGCCAGCAGCTTGGACCGACAGGGTAATGGCTACACCTTC
TRBD2	TRBV9	TRBJ2-5	.	CASSEVPLAGYQETQYF	TGTGCCAGCAGCGAAGTCCCCCTAGCGGGGTACCAAGAGACCCAGTACTTC
TRBD2	TRBV7-9	TRBJ2-1	once	CASSRRGGRSYNEQFF	TGTGCCAGCAGCCGACGGGGGGGCCGCTCCTACAATGAGCAGTTCTTC
.	TRBV2	TRBJ1-1	.	CASSTHGNTEAFF	TGTGCCAGCAGTACGCACGGGAACACTGAAGCTTTCTTT
TRBD2	TRBV6-5	TRBJ2-7	few	CASSYLGLDEQYF	TGTGCCAGCAGTTACCTAGGACTAGACGAGCAGTACTTC
.	TRBV12-5	TRBJ1-3	.	CASGLVVRWTDLTKPFSGNTIYF	TGTGCTAGTGGTTTGGTAGTTCGCTGGACAGATCTTACCAAACCCTTCTCTGGAAACACCATATATTTT
TRBD1	TRBV18	TRBJ2-2	.	CASSRQGVDTGELFF	TGTGCCAGCTCACGACAGGGGGTCGACACCGGGGAGCTGTTTTTT
.	TRBV30	TRBJ2-2	few	CAWSALGANTGELFF	TGTGCCTGGAGTGCCCTGGGGGCTAACACCGGGGAGCTGTTTTTT
.	TRBV30	TRBJ1-3	.	CALLQGGPGNTIYF	TGTGCCTTGCTACAGGGTGGGCCTGGAAACACCATATATTTT
TRBD1	TRBV29-1	TRBJ1-2	.	CSAERQGPEDVGYTF	TGCAGCGCAGAGAGACAGGGCCCGGAGGATGTTGGCTACACCTTC
.	TRBV7-2	TRBJ1-2	.	CASSPKRQFRPDYGYTF	TGTGCCAGCAGCCCCAAGAGACAGTTCAGGCCTGACTATGGCTACACCTTC
.	TRBV4-1	TRBJ2-1	.	CASSPYSRFSYNEQFF	TGCGCCAGCAGCCCGTACTCTAGATTCTCCTACAATGAGCAGTTCTTC
.	TRBV7-9	TRBJ1-2	few	CASSLGVGGRATGYTF	TGTGCCAGCAGCTTAGGAGTAGGCGGGCGGGCAACCGGCTACACCTTC
.	TRBV4-1	TRBJ1-3	.	CASSPQGGSLGSGNTIYF	TGCGCCAGCAGCCCGCAGGGTGGCAGCCTGGGCTCTGGAAACACCATATATTTT
TRBD2	TRBV4-1	TRBJ2-1	.	CASSHGTSGNTRSNEQFF	TGCGCCAGCAGCCACGGGACTAGCGGGAACACCAGGAGTAATGAGCAGTTCTTC